These T cell receptor beta chains were read from a single sample in a study of CD4 T cells in relation to SARS-CoV-2 and coronaviruses. Produced via immunoSEQ multiplex PCR; TCRdb's table is partial and in-frame only. The table has roughly 20,000 clones, roughly 80% seen once. The antigens these receptors bind are not known. Sequencing used CD4+ T cells from PBMCs, cultured in vitro. The receptors come from a human donor in good health. Each CDR3 is given with its conserved first and last residue. A D gene is named only where the DNA matches it firmly. The listing skips clone size in some rows; elsewhere it reads once, few, many or a size class.

TRBV9	-	-	TRBJ1-6	TGTGCCAGCACCCCGACCGGGACCTCTCCTTCACCCCTCCACTTT	CASTPTGTSPSPLHF
TRBV19	TRBD2	-	TRBJ2-5	TGTGCCAGTAGTAACCCCCGGGGGGAGGAAGAGACCCAGTACTTC	CASSNPRGEEETQYF
TRBV5-6	-	-	TRBJ2-5	TGTGCCAGCAGCTTGAGAGGGGGAGCAGGAGAAGAGACCCAGTACTTC	CASSLRGGAGEETQYF
TRBV5-6	TRBD2	-	TRBJ2-1	TGTGCCAGCAGCCCCGAGAGCGGGAGCTCCTACAATGAGCAGTTCTTC	CASSPESGSSYNEQFF
TRBV23-1	-	-	TRBJ2-6	TGCGCCCCAGGTGGGAGGTTGAGCTCTGGGGCCAACGTCCTGACTTTC	CAPGGRLSSGANVLTF
TRBV2	-	-	TRBJ2-1	TGTGCCAGCAGTGAAGCCCTAACTACGGGTGAGCAGTTCTTC	CASSEALTTGEQFF
TRBV2	TRBD1	-	TRBJ2-7	TGTGCCAGCAGGAGGGACAGTTATTTCTCCTACGAGCAGTACTTC	CASRRDSYFSYEQYF
TRBV19	-	once	TRBJ2-2	TGTGCCAGTAGTATGTCCGGGACGCTCACCGGGGAGCTGTTTTTT	CASSMSGTLTGELFF
TRBV5-5	TRBD2	-	TRBJ2-6	TGTGCCAGCAGCTTTCAGGCTTTGGCGGGAGGGTCGTCTGGGGCCAACGTCCTGACTTTC	CASSFQALAGGSSGANVLTF
TRBV6-5	TRBD1	-	TRBJ1-1	TGTGCCAGCACTCAACAGGGGCTAAACACTGAAGCTTTCTTT	CASTQQGLNTEAFF